One and the same sample provided the 26 T cell receptor beta chains below, sequenced in a study of chemoradiotherapy in HPV16-positive cancers. Some clones are missing from TCRdb's copy, which holds only in-frame ones; the method was immunoSEQ multiplex PCR. The profile shows more than 25,000 clones, 93% of them singletons. The specimen comprised blood, sampled from a patient who underwent chemoradiotherapy. The source of these receptors is a human donor with HPV-associated anogenital cancer.

The V call is TRBV7-2, the J call TRBJ2-3; no firm D call. Trimming cost V 0 bases and J 5 bases, with 6 bases left between them. CDR3 length: 13 amino acids. From germline, CDR1 is SGHTA and CDR2 FQGNSA. This CDR3 reads CASSLAREDTQYF. DNA for the CDR3: TGTGCCAGCAGCTTAGCGCGCGAAGATACGCAGTATTTT.

The chain is built from TRBV20-1 and TRBJ1-2; D remains unclear. V lost 8 bases and J 8 bases, leaving 9 bases between the germline ends. The CDR3 spans 9 residues. Germline V gives CDR1 DFQATT, CDR2 SNEGSKA (reference sequence). The CDR3 protein is CSPIGGYTF. The CDR3, as DNA: TGCAGTCCCATAGGGGGCTACACCTTC.

The chain recombines TRBV6-6 with TRBJ2-5, with 7 bases aligning to TRBD2. This CDR3 region has 14 residues. Germline lookup yields CDR1 MNHNY and CDR2 SVGAGI (reference sequence). V shed 4 bases and J 1 base; nucleotides not matched to a gene: 3. Here the CDR3 reads CASSSLAGQETQYF. The DNA of the CDR3 is TGTGCCAGCAGTTCATTAGCGGGCCAAGAGACCCAGTACTTC.

This chain uses TRBV5-1 with TRBJ2-2; 7 bases are shared with TRBD2. The germline gives CDR1 SGHRS, CDR2 YFSETQ. The CDR3 contains 15 residues. V dropped 2 bases and J dropped 5; count of bases not matched to a gene: 6. The DNA for the CDR3 is TGCGCCAGCAGCTTAAGCGGGGTAAAGACCGGGGAGCTGTTTTTT. Translating gives CASSLSGVKTGELFF.

The CDR3 loop reads CASSPQAPSNYGYTF. In DNA form, the CDR3 reads TGCGCCAGCAGCCCTCAGGCCCCGAGCAACTATGGCTACACCTTC. The chain links TRBV4-3 to TRBJ1-2; no clear D gene. The V end lost 4 bases, the J end lost 2 bases, and 14 bases lay between the germline ends. Germline CDR1 and CDR2: LGHNA and YSLEER. The CDR3 runs to 15 residues.

The chain joins TRBV5-5 to TRBJ2-3; D possibly corresponds to TRBD1 (6 bases). There are 14 residues in the CDR3. Germline CDR1 reads SGHKS; CDR2 reads YYEKEE (reference sequence). V lost 0 bases to trimming and J lost 6 bases, with 11 bases between them. CDR3 DNA sequence: TGTGCCAGCAGCTTGGGGGGAGACAGGGATACGCAGTATTTT. Amino acids: CASSLGGDRDTQYF.

The rearrangement joins TRBV11-2 to TRBJ2-1; TRBD2 agrees at 9 bases. Trimming cost V 4 bases and J 7 bases; bases outside gene matches: 8. The CDR3 extends over 15 amino acids. Per germline, CDR1 SGHAT and CDR2 FQNNGV. The CDR3 reads CASSSSSGGRNEQFF. The CDR3 DNA sequence: TGTGCCAGCAGCTCCTCCAGCGGGGGGAGAAATGAGCAGTTCTTC.

The J gene is TRBJ1-3, the V gene TRBV6-5; D gene ambiguous. The germline V gene encodes CDR1 MNHEY and CDR2 SVGAGI. CDR3 length: 14 residues. V was pared by 6 bases and J by 0 bases, with 9 bases between. The CDR3 nucleotides are TGTGCCAGCAGGGCCCCACACTCTGGAAACACCATATATTTT. Residues: CASRAPHSGNTIYF.

The sample holds one count of this clone. The CDR3 spells CASSLYPTGLPTFSSYEQYF. The CDR3 DNA reads as TGTGCCAGCAGCTTGTATCCCACGGGACTACCTACTTTTTCTTCCTACGAGCAGTACTTC. The chain couples TRBV5-4 to TRBJ2-7; 7 bases fit TRBD2. CDR3 length: 20 amino acids. From germline, CDR1 is SGHNT and CDR2 YYREEE (reference sequence). With V trimmed by 1 base and J by 1 base, 20 bases remained unmatched. Full variable domain (rest looked up from reference TRBV5-4 and TRBJ2-7): ETGVTQSPTHLIKTRGQQVTLRCSSQSGHNTVSWYQQALGQGPQFIFQYYREEENGRGNFPPRFSGLQFPNYSSELNVNALELDDSALYLCASSLYPTGLPTFSSYEQYFGPGTRLTVT.

The chain has TRBV27 and TRBJ2-4; weak D call: TRBD1 (6 bases). Trimming took off 6 bases at V and 0 bases at J, with 12 bases between the two ends. The CDR3 is made up of 15 amino acids. CDR1 is MNHEY, CDR2 SMNVEV, per germline (reference sequence). The CDR3 here is CASSPQGLAKNIQYF. In DNA, the CDR3 is TGTGCCAGCAGCCCACAGGGTCTAGCCAAAAACATTCAGTACTTC.

The chain combines TRBV15 with TRBJ1-5; unclear D gene. Trimming cost V 0 bases and J 2 bases, with 11 bases left between them. CDR1 is LNHNV, CDR2 YYDKDF, per germline (reference sequence). CDR3 length equals 16 residues. The CDR3 loop reads CATSRDLTVGNQPQHF. The CDR3 DNA reads as TGTGCCACCAGCAGAGATCTCACGGTGGGCAATCAGCCCCAGCATTTT.

This clone was found once. This chain joins TRBV27 and TRBJ2-3, with a tentative D call TRBD2 (6 bases). This CDR3 has 14 amino acids. CDR1 MNHEY and CDR2 SMNVEV come from the germline V gene (reference sequence). The V end was cut by 3 bases, the J end by 4 bases, with 11 bases between. CDR3 DNA sequence: TGTGCCAGCAGTTTTAGGGACTTATCAGATACGCAGTATTTT. Protein sequence: CASSFRDLSDTQYF.

The chain couples TRBV2 to TRBJ2-3, with TRBD2 matching over 9 bases. Losses at the gene ends were 4 bases for V and 3 bases for J; bases not matched to a gene: 5. The CDR3 extends over 15 amino acids. Germline V gene data show CDR1 as SNHLY and CDR2 as FYNNEI. The DNA of the CDR3 is TGTGCCAGCAGTGGGGCGGGAGGGCCGACAGATACGCAGTATTTT. Amino acids: CASSGAGGPTDTQYF.

In its sample, this clone was seen once. This chain links TRBV7-9 with TRBJ2-3; 12 positions agree with TRBD2. The CDR3 runs to 16 residues. V was clipped by 3 bases and J by 4 bases; unmatched bases: 5. CDR1 and CDR2 (germline): SEHNR, FQNEAQ (reference sequence). CDR3 amino acids: CASSFFSSGGADTQYF. The DNA for the CDR3 is TGTGCCAGCAGCTTTTTCTCTAGCGGGGGGGCAGATACGCAGTATTTT.

V and J are TRBV19 and TRBJ2-1; 8 bases agree with TRBD1. Germline V gene data show CDR1 as LNHDA and CDR2 as SQIVND (reference sequence). V was pared by 10 bases and J by 2 bases, with 4 bases of the junction left unmatched. The CDR3 totals 13 residues. CDR3 in amino acids: CATTGGPYNEQFF. CDR3 bases: TGTGCCACTACAGGGGGACCCTACAATGAGCAGTTCTTC. Full variable domain (remainder filled in from reference TRBV19 and TRBJ2-1): DGGITQSPKYLFRKEGQNVTLSCEQNLNHDAMYWYRQDPGQGLRLIYYSQIVNDFQKGDIAEGYSVSREKKESFPLTVTSAQKNPTAFYLCATTGGPYNEQFFGPGTRLTVL.

The chain employs TRBV29-1 and TRBJ2-1, with 10 bases identical to TRBD2. The V gene end was trimmed by 7 bases and the J gene end by 0 bases; junction bases not matched to a gene: 0. This CDR3 spans 13 amino acids. Germline V gene lookup returns CDR1 SQVTM and CDR2 ANQGSEA. This CDR3 reads CSASGSSYNEQFF. The CDR3 nucleotides are TGCAGCGCTAGCGGGAGCTCCTACAATGAGCAGTTCTTC.

The V and J genes are TRBV7-9 and TRBJ1-4; the D is unclear. The CDR3 runs to 14 residues. V was trimmed by 3 bases and J by 7 bases, leaving 12 bases between them. Looked up from germline, CDR1 is SEHNR and CDR2 is FQNEAQ (reference sequence). The DNA for the CDR3 is TGTGCCAGCAGCTTGGAGGTATTTGCTGAAAAACTGTTTTTT. Protein product: CASSLEVFAEKLFF.

The V gene is TRBV19, the J gene TRBJ1-5; no firm D call. CDR1 is LNHDA, CDR2 SQIVND, per germline (reference sequence). The CDR3 runs to 13 residues. V was clipped by 4 bases and J by 5 bases, with 9 bases between them. CDR3 in amino acids: CASSKAPYQPQHF. CDR3 DNA sequence: TGTGCCAGTAGTAAAGCCCCCTATCAGCCCCAGCATTTT.

The chain carries TRBV10-3 and TRBJ2-1, with D maybe TRBD2 (7 bases). The CDR3 is 15 amino acids. Trimming shortened V by 8 bases and J by 3 bases, and 17 bases separated the two germline ends. Germline V gene sequence: CDR1 ENHRY, CDR2 SYGVKD. CDR3 nucleotides: TGTGCCATCGGGGGGGGCAGGACGAACTACAATGAGCAGTTCTTC. This gives the protein CAIGGGRTNYNEQFF.

V usage is TRBV18 and J usage is TRBJ2-2; 9 bases agree with TRBD1. V lost 3 bases to trimming and J lost 6 bases; unmatched junction nucleotides: 2. In germline, CDR1 is KGHSH, CDR2 LQKENI. The CDR3 is 14 amino acids. This chain's CDR3 is CASSPDRGAGELFF. Written as DNA, the CDR3 is TGTGCCAGCTCACCGGACAGGGGCGCCGGGGAGCTGTTTTTT.

This clone was detected only once. The chain is built from TRBV19 and TRBJ2-1; 13 nucleotides agree with TRBD2. From germline, CDR1 is LNHDA and CDR2 SQIVND (reference sequence). V gave up 6 bases and J gave up 7 bases; unmatched junction bases: 9. The CDR3 loop spans 16 amino acids. In DNA form, the CDR3 reads TGTGCCAGTAGCACTATCGGACTAGCGGGAGAAAATGAGCAGTTCTTC. Amino acids: CASSTIGLAGENEQFF.

This clone turned up a few times. The chain uses TRBV6-5 and TRBJ1-1, with a possible D match to TRBD1 (5 bases). V gave up 5 bases and J gave up 2 bases, with 9 bases separating them. From germline, CDR1 is MNHEY and CDR2 SVGAGI. The CDR3 length is 13 residues. CDR3 residues: CASSRGGNTEAFF. The CDR3 DNA reads TGTGCCAGCAGTAGGGGTGGAAACACTGAAGCTTTCTTT.

This chain joins TRBV6-4 and TRBJ2-7, with 7 nucleotides matching TRBD1. Trimming removed 6 bases from V and 6 bases from J; junction bases left unmatched: 8. This CDR3 has 13 residues. Per germline, CDR1 MRHNA and CDR2 SNTAGT. The CDR3: CASSPRTGGEQYF. Written as DNA, the CDR3 is TGTGCCAGCAGCCCGCGGACAGGCGGCGAGCAGTACTTC.

The CDR3 coding sequence is TGCGCCAGCAGCCCCCGGACAGGGCTTCAGCCCCAGCATTTT. Translating it yields CASSPRTGLQPQHF. The V gene is TRBV4-3, the J gene TRBJ1-5; 8 nucleotides align to TRBD1. The CDR3 extends over 14 amino acids. V trimming: 4 bases; J trimming: 6 bases; junction bases outside the gene matches: 5. The germline V gene encodes CDR1 LGHNA and CDR2 YSLEER.

The chain recombines TRBV6-5 with TRBJ2-3, with D possibly matching TRBD2 (6 bases). The CDR3 totals 16 residues. V lost 0 bases and J 1 base, leaving 11 bases between the germline ends. CDR1 is MNHEY and CDR2 is SVGAGI in the germline V gene. As DNA, the CDR3 is TGTGCCAGCAGTTACTCGAGTGCTAGCGGCACAGATACGCAGTATTTT. Its translation: CASSYSSASGTDTQYF.

This rearrangement joins TRBV5-6 to TRBJ2-7, with D maybe TRBD2 (7 bases). Germline V gives CDR1 SGHDT, CDR2 YYEEEE. CDR3 length: 15 amino acids. Trimming pared 4 bases from V and 2 bases from J, leaving 16 bases between. The CDR3 sequence is CASSLGGAPTYEQYF. The CDR3 bases are TGTGCCAGCAGCCTTGGGGGGGCCCCTACCTACGAGCAGTACTTC.